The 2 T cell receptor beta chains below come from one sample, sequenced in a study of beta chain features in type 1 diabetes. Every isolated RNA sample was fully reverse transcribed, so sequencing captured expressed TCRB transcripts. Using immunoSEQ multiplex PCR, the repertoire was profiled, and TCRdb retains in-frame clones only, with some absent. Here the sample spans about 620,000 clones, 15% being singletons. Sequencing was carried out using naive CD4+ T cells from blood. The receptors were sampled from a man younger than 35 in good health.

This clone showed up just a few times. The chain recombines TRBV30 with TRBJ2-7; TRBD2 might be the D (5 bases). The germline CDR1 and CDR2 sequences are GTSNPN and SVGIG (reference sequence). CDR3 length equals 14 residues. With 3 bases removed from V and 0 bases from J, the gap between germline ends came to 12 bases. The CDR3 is CAWRLAGGSYEQYF. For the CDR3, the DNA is TGTGCCTGGAGGTTAGCTGGAGGCTCCTACGAGCAGTACTTC. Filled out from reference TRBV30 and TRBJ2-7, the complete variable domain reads SQTIHQWPATLVQPVGSPLSLECTVEGTSNPNLYWYRQAAGRGLQLLFYSVGIGQISSEVPQNLSASRPQDRQFILSSKKLLLSDSGFYLCAWRLAGGSYEQYFGPGTRLTVT.

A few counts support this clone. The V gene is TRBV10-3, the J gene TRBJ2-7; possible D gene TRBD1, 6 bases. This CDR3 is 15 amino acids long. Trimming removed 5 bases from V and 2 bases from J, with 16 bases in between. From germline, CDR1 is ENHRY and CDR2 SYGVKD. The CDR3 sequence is CAISPGQRTPYEQYF. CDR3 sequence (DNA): TGTGCCATCAGTCCGGGACAACGAACACCCTACGAGCAGTACTTC.